The 10 T cell receptor beta chains below were found in one sample sequenced in a study of blood T cells in healthy people across ages. The authors ran a second PCR of about 7 to 11 cycles using a sample-barcoded 5' primer and a J-beta primer mix. TCRdb fed the 5' RACE reads into MiXCR, producing one record per CDR3 protein. Of 1.2 million to 1.5 million distinct CDR3 sequences in the sample, 55% to 75% were seen once. Specimen: blood. These receptors were collected from a man younger than 35 in good health.

The chain recombines TRBV14 with TRBJ2-3; D is ambiguous. V was shortened by 6 bases and J by 3 bases, with 16 bases between the two germline ends. CDR1 and CDR2 from the germline V gene are SGHDN and FVKESK. This CDR3 is built from 15 residues. The chain's CDR3 is CASSPSILPTDTQYF. CDR3 coding DNA: TGTGCCAGCAGTCCAAGCATCCTCCCGACAGATACGCAGTATTTT.

The chain is built from TRBV12-3 or TRBV12-4 and TRBJ1-1, with TRBD1 matching over 7 bases. J was trimmed by 1 base and V by 7 bases; bases with no gene match: 9. The CDR3 loop spans 15 amino acids. CDR3 nucleotides: TGTGCCAGCACCAACGACAGGGCCACGAACACTGAAGCTTTCTTT. Its protein product is CASTNDRATNTEAFF.

As for this clonotype: The junction departs from the called germline gene at one end, perhaps through a read error. The rearrangement links TRBV11-2 to TRBJ1-1; maybe TRBD1 (5 bases). The V gene's germline CDR1 is SGHAT and CDR2 FQNNGV. The CDR3 length is 15 residues. The CDR3 spells CASSLGPTWGTEAFF. The CDR3 bases are TGCGCCAGCAGCTTGGGGCCCACGTGGGGCACTGAAGCTTTCTTT.

J is TRBJ2-1 and V is TRBV6-5, with TRBD2 identical over 8 bases. Per germline, CDR1 MNHEY and CDR2 SVGAGI. This CDR3 has 17 amino acids. Trimming cost V 0 bases and J 8 bases; bases outside gene matches: 12. CDR3 coding DNA: TGTGCCAGCAGTTACTCGATTGGTAGCGGGATTGTCGATGAGCAGTTCTTC. It yields the protein CASSYSIGSGIVDEQFF.

The chain is built from TRBV6-5 and TRBJ1-2; D is perhaps TRBD1 (5 bases). The CDR3 has 13 residues. CDR1 MNHEY and CDR2 SVGAGI come from the germline V gene. With 5 bases removed from V and 8 bases from J, the gap between germline ends came to 15 bases. The CDR3 sequence: CASSPQGGDGYTF. The CDR3 nucleotides are TGTGCCAGCAGTCCGCAGGGTGGAGACGGCTACACCTTC.

This chain connects TRBV27 to TRBJ1-5; TRBD1 matches 9 bases. V was clipped by 5 bases and J by 4 bases; unmatched bases: 6. The CDR3 has 15 amino acids. Germline lookup yields CDR1 MNHEY and CDR2 SMNVEV (reference sequence). The CDR3 reads CASSGHRGRNQPQHF. The CDR3 nucleotides read TGTGCCAGCAGTGGGCACAGGGGGCGGAATCAGCCCCAGCATTTT.

In this sample, this clonotype turned up a few times. The chain couples TRBV20-1 to TRBJ2-7; D call uncertain. The germline V gene encodes CDR1 DFQATT and CDR2 SNEGSKA (reference sequence). Trimming removed 0 bases at V and 5 bases at J, with 5 bases between. The CDR3 contains 11 residues. CDR3 in DNA: TGCAGTGCTAGAGAATCACACGAGCAGTACTTC. This encodes CSARESHEQYF.

This clonotype was found a few times. The chain carries TRBV20-1 and TRBJ1-2, with TRBD1 identical over 7 bases. The CDR3 totals 14 residues. In germline, CDR1 is DFQATT, CDR2 SNEGSKA (reference sequence). The junction had 10 bases not matched to a gene; V was cut back by 6 bases and J by 3 bases. CDR3 bases: TGCAGTGCCTTCTTGACAGGGAAAGACTATGGCTACACCTTC. It is translated as CSAFLTGKDYGYTF.

V and J are TRBV24-1 and TRBJ2-3; 9 bases align to TRBD1. Unmatched junction bases numbered 18, after V lost 7 bases and J lost 5 bases. The length of the CDR3 is 18 residues. Germline CDR1 and CDR2: KGHDR and SFDVKD. This CDR3 is CATRVGPGQGLTRDTQYF. CDR3 nucleotide sequence: TGTGCCACCAGAGTCGGACCGGGACAGGGCCTAACACGAGATACGCAGTATTTT.

This clonotype was seen a single time. The chain employs TRBV7-6 and TRBJ2-7; D remains unclear. The germline gives CDR1 SGHVS, CDR2 FNYEAQ. This CDR3 has 13 amino acids. Trimming took 6 bases from V and 1 from J, leaving 10 bases between them. This CDR3 is CASSTSRSYEQYF. The CDR3 nucleotides are TGTGCCAGCAGTACCAGCAGATCCTACGAGCAGTACTTC.